This T cell receptor (beta chain) was sequenced during a study of OX40 agonist ivuxolimab in advanced cancers. The study, taken as a whole, reports: Averaged across samples, CD8+ T cells carried more expanded clones than CD4+ did. Blood T cells, both CD4+ and CD8+, expanded clonally by week 6 at 0.1 to 3.0 mg/kg. Expanded peripheral T cells had an undetermined antigen specificity.

Regarding this clone: Its matching antigen is unknown.

Blood sampling took place at baseline, cycle 4 day 1, and cycle 7 day 1. The table came from immunoSEQ multiplex PCR; TCRdb's copy has only in-frame clones and leaves some out. Here the sample spans some 46,000 clones, around 94% being singletons. The sample consisted of CD4+ or CD8+ T cells sorted from blood, taken in a trial of the OX40 agonist ivuxolimab. The origin of this receptor is an adult with an advanced solid tumor such as melanoma, head and neck, liver or kidney cancer.

The CDR3: CASSRERSSSYNEQFF. The CDR3 DNA sequence: TGTGCCAGCAGCCGAGAGAGGTCCAGCTCCTACAATGAGCAGTTCTTC. The genes are TRBV7-8 and TRBJ2-1; the D is unclear. The CDR3 spans 16 residues. Germline assignment: CDR1 SGHVS and CDR2 FQNEAQ. V lost 5 bases to trimming and J lost 0 bases, with 14 bases between them.